The 12 T cell receptor beta chains listed next were all sequenced from one sample in a study of T cell responses to AZD1222 COVID-19 vaccine listed by TCRdb under 2021. Library preparation used the immunoSEQ multiplex PCR assay. TCRdb stores this immuneACCESS table with in-frame sequences only. Part of the clones is absent; in the studies checked, under half of the shortfall reflects unresolved V genes, and no reason is known for the rest. The sample table records some 130,000 clones; 85% to 90% of these occur just once. 20% to 25% of the sample is taken by the ten largest. This specimen's time point label, per the study, means: baseline before first vaccination. The material was peripheral blood, obtained on day 0 of AZD1222 vaccination. These receptors all come from an adult in good health.

V and J are TRBV11-2 and TRBJ1-4; D not certain. Per the germline V gene, CDR1 is SGHAT and CDR2 is FQNNGV. This CDR3 is 14 amino acids long. V lost 5 bases and J 4 bases, leaving 11 bases between the germline ends. Here the CDR3 reads CASSQVIGNEKLFF. CDR3 coding DNA: TGTGCCAGCAGCCAGGTTATCGGTAATGAAAAACTGTTTTTT.

The rearrangement joins TRBV7-2 to TRBJ2-3; a possible D gene is TRBD2 (5 bases). The CDR3 has 16 amino acids. V lost 1 base and J 1 base, leaving 12 bases between the germline ends. Germline CDR1 and CDR2: SGHTA and FQGNSA. CDR3 amino acids: CASSLGGGSGTDTQYF. The DNA for the CDR3 is TGTGCCAGCAGCTTAGGAGGAGGATCGGGCACAGATACGCAGTATTTT.

The chain combines TRBV28 with TRBJ1-1; D not resolved. The CDR3 has 16 amino acids. Looked up from germline, CDR1 is MDHEN and CDR2 is SYDVKM. V was clipped by 5 bases and J by 1 base, with 17 bases between them. CDR3 region: CASSLGAPRRNTEAFF. For the CDR3, the DNA is TGTGCCAGCAGTCTCGGCGCTCCCAGAAGGAACACTGAAGCTTTCTTT.

V usage is TRBV2 and J usage is TRBJ1-2; perhaps TRBD1 as D (5 bases). V lost 2 bases and J lost 4, with 8 bases in between. Germline loops: CDR1 SNHLY, CDR2 FYNNEI. The CDR3 contains 13 residues. CDR3 sequence (DNA): TGTGCCAGCAGTGAACTGGGGACCTATGGCTACACCTTC. Its protein product is CASSELGTYGYTF.

V usage is TRBV28 and J usage is TRBJ2-7, with 10 bases that match TRBD2. CDR1 MDHEN and CDR2 SYDVKM come from the germline V gene. CDR3 length equals 15 residues. With V trimmed by 5 bases and J by 5 bases, 9 bases remained unmatched. CDR3 region: CASSPLAGGKHEQYF. Here the CDR3 DNA reads TGTGCCAGCAGTCCCTTAGCGGGGGGCAAGCACGAGCAGTACTTC.

The CDR3 sequence is CASSFTADEQYF. CDR3 nucleotide sequence: TGTGCCAGCAGTTTTACGGCGGACGAGCAGTACTTC. This chain uses TRBV27 with TRBJ2-7; no reliable D call. From germline, CDR1 is MNHEY and CDR2 SMNVEV (reference sequence). The CDR3 spans 12 residues. The V end lost 3 bases, the J end lost 5 bases, and 8 bases lay between the germline ends.

V and J are TRBV28 and TRBJ2-3; 9 bases match TRBD2. Germline assignment: CDR1 MDHEN and CDR2 SYDVKM. CDR3 size: 15 residues. Losses at the gene ends were 2 bases for V and 5 bases for J; bases not matched to a gene: 5. CDR3 residues: CASSLGSGGRDTQYF. In DNA, the CDR3 is TGTGCCAGCAGTTTAGGTAGCGGGGGAAGAGATACGCAGTATTTT.

The rearrangement uses TRBV18 and TRBJ2-2; D may correspond to TRBD1 or TRBD2 (5 bases each). Germline assignment: CDR1 KGHSH and CDR2 LQKENI. V gave up 3 bases and J gave up 0 bases, with 11 bases separating them. The CDR3 spans 16 residues. DNA of the CDR3: TGTGCCAGCTCACCTGGGACCCCTGCGAACACCGGGGAGCTGTTTTTT. It is translated as CASSPGTPANTGELFF.

This clone was seen a single time. CDR3 DNA: TGTGCCATCAGTGTCGGGATGAACACTGAAGCTTTCTTT. Translation gives CAISVGMNTEAFF. The V gene is TRBV10-3, the J gene TRBJ1-1; no clear D gene. CDR1 ENHRY and CDR2 SYGVKD come from the germline V gene. Trimming took 4 bases from V and 0 from J, leaving 6 bases between them. CDR3 size: 13 residues.

V usage is TRBV4-1 and J usage is TRBJ1-4, with D unclear. Germline CDR1 and CDR2: MGHRA and YSYEKL. The V gene lost 6 bases and the J gene lost 0 bases, with 8 bases spanning the gap. The length of the CDR3 is 14 residues. CDR3 protein: CASRDPATNEKLFF. The CDR3 nucleotides are TGCGCCAGCAGGGATCCTGCAACTAATGAAAAACTGTTTTTT.

J is TRBJ1-2 and V is TRBV27, with a tentative D call TRBD1 (5 bases). Trimming removed 5 bases from V and 2 bases from J, with 15 bases in between. CDR3 size: 15 residues. The germline CDR1 and CDR2 sequences are MNHEY and SMNVEV (reference sequence). The CDR3 DNA reads as TGTGCCAGCAGTCGGACACTTCCCCCAAACTATGGCTACACCTTC. Amino acids: CASSRTLPPNYGYTF.

This chain links TRBV5-1 with TRBJ1-4; D might be TRBD1 (5 bases). The germline gives CDR1 SGHRS, CDR2 YFSETQ. Between the trimmed V and J ends, which lost 2 bases and 8 bases, there was a span of 13 bases. The CDR3 contains 14 residues. In DNA, the CDR3 is TGCGCCAGCAGCTTAACGGTGGGGGTCGAAAAACTGTTTTTT. Its translation: CASSLTVGVEKLFF.